These 28 T cell receptor beta chains came from one sample sequenced in a study of tumor and adjacent non-tumor tissue in lung cancer. TCRbeta libraries were built with three rounds of nested PCR, modified from ARM-PCR. TCRdb ran MiXCR on the multiplex PCR reads and lists one entry per CDR3 protein. This sample carries 90,000 to 100,000 distinct CDR3 sequences, 80% of them seen once, and the ten largest clones take 30%. This sample's RNA came from whole unsorted tissue. This non-tumor lung sample came from over 3 cm beyond the tumor edge. Material: distant non-tumor lung tissue. These receptors were obtained from a man in his 60s with small cell lung cancer.

Worth noting for this clonotype: Its ends do not fully match the called genes, so a read error is possible. The genes are TRBV10-3 and TRBJ2-2; the D call may be TRBD1 or TRBD2 (5 bases each). The CDR3 contains 16 residues. Germline V gene sequence: CDR1 ENHRY, CDR2 SYGVKD. The DNA for the CDR3 is TGTGCCTTCAGTGAAGGGTTTCATCGGGGCACCGGGGAGTTGTTTTTT. This sequence encodes CAFSEGFHRGTGELFF.

For this clonotype: This CDR3 is missing its conserved last phenylalanine or tryptophan, likely due to a read error. The chain recombines TRBV12-3 or TRBV12-4 with TRBJ2-5, with 9 nucleotides matching TRBD2. This CDR3 spans 15 amino acids. CDR3 DNA sequence: TGTACCAGCAGTCCCTGTAGCGGGGGACAAGAGACCCAGTACATC. This encodes CTSSPCSGGQETQYI.

Of note for this clonotype: One end of the junction fails to match germline, which may point to a read error. This chain uses TRBV11-2 with TRBJ2-5; D not certain. CDR3 length equals 15 residues. From germline, CDR1 is SGHAT and CDR2 FQNNGV. CDR3 in DNA: TGTGCCAGCAGCTCGCGGCTAGAGGTCCTAGAGGCCCAGTACTTC. It is translated as CASSSRLEVLEAQYF. Based on the CDR3 plus reference TRBV11-2 and TRBJ2-5, the full variable domain is EAGVAQSPRYKIIEKRQSVAFWCNPISGHATLYWYQQILGQGPKLLIQFQNNGVVDDSQLPKDRFSAERLKGVDSTLKIQPAKLEDSAVYLCASSSRLEVLEAQYFGPGTRLLVL.

As regards this clonotype: One junction end disagrees with the germline gene, perhaps due to a read error. J is TRBJ2-6 and V is TRBV6-6; a weak D match, TRBD1 (5 bases). Per germline, CDR1 MNHNY and CDR2 SVGAGI (reference sequence). The CDR3 sequence is 15 residues long. CDR3 bases: TGTCCCAGCAGTGTGGTTCTCTCTGGGGCCAACGTCCTGACTTTT. The encoded protein is CPSSVVLSGANVLTF.

Concerning this clonotype: The germline gene is not matched at one end of the junction; a read error may be the cause. V and J are TRBV11-3 and TRBJ2-3; 8 bases are shared with TRBD1. The CDR3 has 13 residues. Germline CDR1 is SGHNT and CDR2 is YENEEA. CDR3 DNA sequence: TGTGCCAGCAGCTTTCAGGGGGCAGAGACGCAGGATTTT. This gives the protein CASSFQGAETQDF.

About this clonotype: One junction end does not reproduce the germline sequence, and a read error may be involved. CDR3 residues: CASSYRGHSTDTQYF. The DNA for the CDR3 is TGTGCCAGCAGTTACCGGGGCCATAGCACAGATACGCAATATTTT. V usage is TRBV6-5 and J usage is TRBJ2-3; the D call may be TRBD1 or TRBD2 (5 bases each). The CDR3 has 15 amino acids. Germline V CDR1 and CDR2: MNHEY, SVGAGI.

With regard to this clonotype: This likely comes from a read error, as the CDR3 has no conserved phenylalanine or tryptophan at its end. V usage is TRBV20-1 and J usage is TRBJ2-5, with D possibly TRBD2 on 6 matching bases. This CDR3 has 12 amino acids. CDR1 is DFQATT and CDR2 is SNEGSKA in the germline V gene (reference sequence). The CDR3 loop is CNALTSGETQYL. The DNA of the CDR3 is TGCAATGCGCTGACTAGTGGAGAGACCCAGTACTTG.

The chain links TRBV4-1 to TRBJ2-2; D not resolved. Germline V gives CDR1 MGHRA, CDR2 YSYEKL. The V end lost 6 bases, the J end lost 2 bases, and 13 bases lay between the germline ends. The CDR3 has 15 residues. The CDR3 sequence: CASRQFGVNTGELFF. The CDR3, as DNA: TGCGCCAGCAGGCAATTCGGAGTCAACACCGGGGAGCTGTTTTTT.

Only one count was recorded for this clonotype. At one boundary the junction diverges from the germline segment, which might be a read error. The V call is TRBV12-3 or TRBV12-4, the J call TRBJ1-4; unclear D gene. The CDR3 has 14 residues. The CDR3 sequence is CANSYSRHGEKLFF. CDR3 DNA: TGTGCCAACAGTTATTCGCGGCATGGTGAAAAACTGTTTTTT.

A note on this clonotype: The junction and the germline gene differ at one end; a read error may be behind it. V is TRBV29-1 and J is TRBJ2-3, with 9 bases matching TRBD2. The germline CDR1 and CDR2 sequences are SQVTM and ANQGSEA. The CDR3 consists of 12 residues. The CDR3 here is CSVAVKREVQYF. In DNA form, the CDR3 reads TGTAGCGTTGCCGTCAAGCGGGAGGTGCAGTATTTT.

This clonotype was observed at least ten times. The chain links TRBV20-1 to TRBJ2-6, with D hard to call. Trimming took off 6 bases at V and 0 bases at J, with 6 bases between the two ends. CDR3 length: 13 amino acids. The germline gives CDR1 DFQATT, CDR2 SNEGSKA (reference sequence). The CDR3 DNA follows: TGCAGTGCCCAGCCCTCTGGGGCCAACGTCCTGACTTTC. Its protein product is CSAQPSGANVLTF.

This clonotype counts as medium-sized. The chain is built from TRBV6-2 or TRBV6-3 and TRBJ1-1; D gene unclear. CDR1 is MNHEY and CDR2 is SVGEGT in the germline V gene. The CDR3 has 19 residues. Deletions cut 2 bases from V and 0 bases from J, with 22 bases between. Here the CDR3 DNA reads TGTGCCAGCAGTTACGATAGGGAGCTTTTAGTGGACGTGAACACTGAAGCTTTCTTT. Protein sequence: CASSYDRELLVDVNTEAFF.

The chain combines TRBV6-1 with TRBJ2-6, with unresolved D. The CDR3 consists of 11 residues. The ends were cut back, 8 bases at V and 8 bases at J, with 7 bases in the middle. CDR1 and CDR2 from the germline V gene are MNHNS and SASEGT. Written as DNA, the CDR3 is TGTGCCAGCTGTGCCACCAACGTCCTGACTTTC. Translated: CASCATNVLTF.

A remark on this clonotype: The junction departs from the called germline gene at one end, perhaps through a read error. The CDR3 sequence is CASGLNAEYSYNEQLF. CDR3 sequence (DNA): TGTGCCAGCGGCTTAAACGCAGAATACTCCTACAATGAGCAGCTCTTC. V and J are TRBV11-3 and TRBJ2-1; no firm D call. From germline, CDR1 is SGHNT and CDR2 YENEEA. The CDR3 extends over 16 amino acids. Drawing the rest from reference TRBV11-3 and TRBJ2-1, the complete variable domain is EAGVVQSPRYKIIEKKQPVAFWCNPISGHNTLYWYLQNLGQGPELLIRYENEEAVDDSQLPKDRFSAERLKGVDSTLKIQPAELGDSAVYLCASGLNAEYSYNEQLFGPGTRLTVL.

A remark on this clonotype: This may stem from a read error, because a much larger clone lies one nucleotide away. This chain connects TRBV5-1 to TRBJ2-2; D is uncertain. Trimming removed 6 bases at V and 2 bases at J, with 14 bases between. Germline V gene sequence: CDR1 SGHRS, CDR2 YFSETQ. The CDR3 extends over 15 amino acids. DNA of the CDR3: TGCGCCAGCAACCGTGAGGCGCTTAACACCGGGGAGCTGTTTTTT. It is translated as CASNREALNTGELFF.

In the case of this clonotype: Sequence at one end of the junction differs from germline and may be a read error. The chain joins TRBV6-5 to TRBJ1-1, with D maybe TRBD1 (6 bases). Germline CDR1 reads MNHEY; CDR2 reads SVGAGI. This CDR3 is 16 amino acids long. CDR3 protein: CTSSYSPKGVGTEAFF. The CDR3 nucleotides are TGTACCAGCAGTTATTCCCCTAAGGGGGTAGGCACTGAAGCTTTCTTT.

Only a few counts were recorded for this clonotype. A much larger clone differs from this one at a single base, so this may be a read error. The rearrangement links TRBV6-5 to TRBJ2-5; D may be TRBD2 (6 bases). V was clipped by 5 bases and J by 9 bases, with 19 bases between them. CDR1 and CDR2 (germline): MNHEY, SVGAGI. The CDR3 spans 14 residues. CDR3 sequence reads: CASSDTGTTGAQYF. CDR3 bases: TGTGCCAGCAGTGATACCGGGACCACGGGGGCCCAGTACTTC.

As for this clonotype: An end of the junction differs from the germline gene, which may be a read error. V is TRBV6-5 and J is TRBJ2-1; D possibly corresponds to TRBD2 (6 bases). Germline CDR1 and CDR2: MNHEY and SVGAGI. The CDR3 runs to 15 residues. The CDR3 loop is CTSSYSGGVGNEQFF. The CDR3 nucleotides are TGTACCAGCAGTTACTCCGGGGGAGTGGGAAATGAGCAGTTCTTC.

This clonotype was recorded only once. At one of its ends the junction is not consistent with the germline gene, which may arise from a read error. CDR3 sequence (DNA): TGCAATGCTAGAGTCGTGTCCGCGGGGTATGGAAAACTGTTTTTT. Protein: CNARVVSAGYGKLFF. The rearrangement links TRBV20-1 to TRBJ1-4; D remains unclear. The CDR3 consists of 15 residues. Germline CDR1 is DFQATT and CDR2 is SNEGSKA (reference sequence).

About this clonotype itself: This may arise from a read error, as a much more abundant clone is one base away. The J gene is TRBJ1-1, the V gene TRBV30; the match to TRBD1 covers 7 bases. Germline lookup yields CDR1 GTSNPN and CDR2 SVGIG (reference sequence). The CDR3 has 11 residues. J was trimmed by 9 bases and V by 5 bases; bases with no gene match: 6. The CDR3 here is CAWGTEIKAFF. CDR3 DNA: TGTGCCTGGGGGACAGAGATTAAAGCTTTCTTT.

In the case of this clonotype: Lacking the conserved final phenylalanine or tryptophan, this CDR3 likely reflects a read error. The chain joins TRBV12-3 or TRBV12-4 to TRBJ2-2, with TRBD2 matching over 7 bases. This CDR3 comprises 15 residues. The CDR3 loop is CNSSLAGAPTGELFI. CDR3 nucleotides: TGTAACAGCAGTTTGGCGGGAGCGCCCACCGGGGAGCTGTTTATT.

Concerning this clonotype itself: The junction does not match germline at one end; this may be a read error. The chain joins TRBV11-2 to TRBJ2-1, with no clear D. Germline V CDR1 and CDR2: SGHAT, FQNNGV. CDR3 length: 16 residues. In nucleotides, the CDR3 is TGTGACAGCAGCTTAGTGGAGCTGGCCACGGCCAATGAGCAGCTTTTC. The encoded protein is CDSSLVELATANEQLF. The whole variable domain, remainder taken from reference TRBV11-2 and TRBJ2-1, is EAGVAQSPRYKIIEKRQSVAFWCNPISGHATLYWYQQILGQGPKLLIQFQNNGVVDDSQLPKDRFSAERLKGVDSTLKIQPAKLEDSAVYLCDSSLVELATANEQLFGPGTRLTVL.

This clonotype was seen a handful of times. No conserved phenylalanine or tryptophan is present at the end of the CDR3, so a read error is the likely explanation. No DNA is shown, since the ends of the CDR3 on it are uncertain; the CDR3 is the one TCRdb lists. The chain uses TRBV6-2 or TRBV6-3 and TRBJ2-5. 14 amino acids form the CDR3, both terminal residues included. Germline V gives CDR1 MNHEY, CDR2 SVGEGT. The CDR3 is CDSSYAGDPETQYY.

A word on this clonotype: At one boundary the junction diverges from the germline segment, which might be a read error. This chain links TRBV25-1 with TRBJ2-1; D is possibly TRBD1 (6 bases). The CDR3 is 15 residues long. The germline CDR1 and CDR2 sequences are MGHDK and SYGVNS. The CDR3 DNA reads TGTGGCAGCAGTGTACTACAGGGCCTATACAATGAGCAGTTCTTC. This encodes CGSSVLQGLYNEQFF.

As to this clonotype: Mismatch with germline at one junction end may stem from a read error. The chain joins TRBV4-2 to TRBJ2-3, with 7 bases matching TRBD1. The CDR3 runs to 13 residues. Germline lookup yields CDR1 LGHNA and CDR2 YNFKEQ. The CDR3 protein is CAKSPLQGDAQYF. The CDR3 nucleotides are TGTGCCAAGAGCCCGCTTCAGGGGGATGCGCAATATTTT.

The chain joins TRBV20-1 to TRBJ2-1; tentative D call: TRBD1 (6 bases). With 5 bases removed from V and 12 bases from J, the gap between germline ends came to 20 bases. Germline assignment: CDR1 DFQATT and CDR2 SNEGSKA (reference sequence). The CDR3 sequence is 13 residues long. The CDR3 region has the DNA TGCAGTGCTTGGATTGGCACGGGACATGGGCAGTTCTTC. This sequence encodes CSAWIGTGHGQFF.

The sample holds one count of this clonotype. One end of the junction is discordant with germline, which a read error may explain. This chain connects TRBV4-1 to TRBJ2-7; D might be TRBD1 (6 bases). There are 15 residues in the CDR3. CDR1 and CDR2 from the germline V gene are MGHRA and YSYEKL. The CDR3 region has the DNA TGTGCCAGCAGCCAGCGACAGGAGAGCTACTACGAGCAGTACTTC. Translating gives CASSQRQESYYEQYF.

This clonotype was seen a few times. The junction shows a germline mismatch at one end, possibly a read error. The J gene is TRBJ2-1, the V gene TRBV20-1, with TRBD1 identical over 8 bases. The CDR3 is 16 amino acids. Looked up from germline, CDR1 is DFQATT and CDR2 is SNEGSKA (reference sequence). The CDR3 DNA is TGCAGAGCTAGAGGACAGGGCCAAAGCTCCTACAATGAGCAGTTCTTC. Residues: CRARGQGQSSYNEQFF.